The 27 T cell receptor beta chains below all came from one sample that was sequenced in a study of vaccination and CD4 T cells after COVID-19. Treatment specified: roughly ten-day PBMC culture with coronavirus spike peptide pools or control peptides (ViraFEST assay). Samples of CD4+ T cells were obtained from the unexposed donor before the COVID-19 pandemic (2011-2018). Cultured CD4+ T cell DNA was sequenced using the Oncomine TCR Beta short-read assay. TCRdb re-called the PCR reads through MiXCR, storing one row per CDR3 protein. In the table there are about 7,800 distinct CDR3 sequences, under 65% of which are singletons. Antigens for these TCRs are unknown. The sequencing input was CD4+ T cells from blood, cultured in vitro. Receptors were obtained from a human donor in good health.

The rearrangement uses TRBV28 and TRBJ2-5; D perhaps matches TRBD2 (7 bases). Between the trimmed V and J ends, which lost 3 bases and 4 bases, there was a span of 18 bases. The CDR3 contains 16 residues. CDR1 is MDHEN, CDR2 SYDVKM, per germline. The CDR3 DNA reads TGTGCCAGCAGTTTCGATTGGCAGGGGACTACAGAGACCCAGTACTTC. This codes for CASSFDWQGTTETQYF.

A remark on this clonotype: The DNA is omitted, as the CDR3 cannot be located on it reliably, and the CDR3 follows TCRdb's listing. V and J are TRBV7-2 and TRBJ1-1; TRBD1, the D gene given by the table, was not confirmed from the DNA. The CDR3 is 13 amino acids long, termini counted. Germline CDR1 and CDR2: SGHTA and FQGNSA. This CDR3 reads CASSWGTGSKRLF.

This chain joins TRBV21-1 and TRBJ1-1; TRBD1 is the table's D call, not checked against the DNA. TRBV21-1 is marked as a pseudogene. CDR3 size: 24 residues. The CDR3 region has the DNA TGTGCCAGCACTCTGGGTCGGGTATCGGCCCAGCCAGATCCGGGACAGGGGATGAACACTGAAGCTTTCTTT. This codes for CASTLGRVSAQPDPGQGMNTEAFF.

The genes are TRBV28 and TRBJ2-1, with a possible D match to TRBD1 (6 bases). The CDR3 is 15 residues long. Germline CDR1 and CDR2: MDHEN and SYDVKM. With 8 bases removed from V and 5 bases from J, the gap between germline ends came to 19 bases. CDR3 DNA: TGTGCCAGCGAGACACAGGGAATTGACGACAATGAGCAGTTCTTC. This encodes CASETQGIDDNEQFF.

The rearrangement uses TRBV2 and TRBJ2-1; D gene unclear. CDR3 size: 11 residues. V lost 3 bases, J lost 9 bases, and 6 bases lay in between. Germline V gene data show CDR1 as SNHLY and CDR2 as FYNNEI. CDR3 DNA: TGTGCCAGCAGTGAGCGTGGTGAGCAGTTCTTC. It yields the protein CASSERGEQFF.

V is TRBV7-2 and J is TRBJ1-1, with TRBD1 identical over 8 bases. Trimming took 5 bases from V and 7 from J; bases not matched to a gene: 15. This CDR3 has 16 residues. The germline gives CDR1 SGHTA, CDR2 FQGNSA. CDR3 sequence reads: CASSPVGRGRLSEAFF. The CDR3 bases are TGTGCCAGCAGCCCCGTGGGCAGGGGGCGACTTAGTGAAGCTTTCTTT.

The V gene is TRBV27, the J gene TRBJ1-2; tentatively, D is TRBD1 (5 bases). The CDR3 contains 15 residues. Germline-derived CDR1 and CDR2 are MNHEY and SMNVEV (reference sequence). V lost 6 bases to trimming and J lost 2 bases, with 16 bases between them. CDR3 amino acids: CASRADKGRNYGYTF. CDR3 nucleotide sequence: TGTGCCAGCAGGGCAGACAAGGGGCGCAACTATGGCTACACCTTC.

The chain uses TRBV4-1 and TRBJ1-6; D gene ambiguous. The ends were cut back, 4 bases at V and 5 bases at J, with 9 bases in the middle. Germline lookup yields CDR1 MGHRA and CDR2 YSYEKL. This CDR3 region has 14 residues. CDR3 bases: TGCGCCAGCAGCCGCCTGGACGATAATTCACCCCTCCACTTT. Translation: CASSRLDDNSPLHF.

The rearrangement links TRBV24-1 to TRBJ2-3; TRBD2 is a possible D gene (5 bases). The CDR3 is made up of 13 amino acids. Per germline, CDR1 KGHDR and CDR2 SFDVKD. The V gene lost 4 bases and the J gene lost 9 bases, with 13 bases spanning the gap. CDR3 region: CATSEVGGGTQYF. The CDR3 DNA sequence: TGTGCCACCAGTGAAGTCGGAGGAGGAACGCAGTATTTT.

This clonotype was observed a few times. The J gene is TRBJ1-1, the V gene TRBV10-3; tentatively, D is TRBD1 (5 bases). This CDR3 contains 16 residues. The V gene's germline CDR1 is ENHRY and CDR2 SYGVKD. Trimming removed 4 bases from V and 1 base from J, with 16 bases in between. The CDR3 region has the DNA TGTGCCATCAGTGGAACACCGGGACGGTCGAACACTGAAGCTTTCTTT. Amino acids: CAISGTPGRSNTEAFF.

DNA of the CDR3: TGCAGTGGGGCCAGGGACGGAGAGACCCAGTACTTC. Translated, it gives CSGARDGETQYF. The chain employs TRBV20-1 and TRBJ2-5; D could derive from TRBD1 or TRBD2 (5 bases each). V was shortened by 7 bases and J by 4 bases, with 13 bases between the two germline ends. CDR3 length: 12 amino acids. Germline loops: CDR1 DFQATT, CDR2 SNEGSKA (reference sequence).

The chain joins TRBV27 to TRBJ1-5; D unclear. This CDR3 has 18 residues. The germline CDR1 and CDR2 sequences are MNHEY and SMNVEV (reference sequence). V lost 6 bases and J lost 1, with 22 bases in between. The CDR3, as DNA: TGTGCCAGCAGCTCAAAAGCCTCGACCCGGGCGAGCAATCAGCCCCAGCATTTT. Encoded protein: CASSSKASTRASNQPQHF.

CDR3 in amino acids: CASSSLMNTEAFF. CDR3 nucleotide sequence: TGTGCCAGCAGTTCCCTTATGAACACTGAAGCTTTCTTT. The V call is TRBV12-3 or TRBV12-4, the J call TRBJ1-1; D gene ambiguous. Trimming left V 4 bases short and J 0 bases short, with 6 bases between. CDR3 length: 13 amino acids.

This chain connects TRBV28 to TRBJ1-2; D is perhaps TRBD1 (6 bases). The germline CDR1 and CDR2 sequences are MDHEN and SYDVKM. The CDR3 contains 13 residues. V lost 8 bases and J lost 5, with 15 bases in between. DNA for the CDR3: TGTGCCAGCGGAAGGGGGATTCAGTATGGCTACACCTTC. This encodes CASGRGIQYGYTF.

J is TRBJ2-3 and V is TRBV2; 12 bases are a match to TRBD2. After removal of 3 bases from V and 1 base from J, the junction contained 8 bases not matched to a gene. This CDR3 is built from 18 residues. Germline V gene sequence: CDR1 SNHLY, CDR2 FYNNEI. DNA of the CDR3: TGTGCCAGCAGTGATGGGGCTAGCGGGAGGGCCGGCACAGATACGCAGTATTTT. It encodes CASSDGASGRAGTDTQYF.

The CDR3 nucleotides are TGTGCCAGCTCCGGGACAGCAAACGGGGAGCTGTTTTTT. This translates into CASSGTANGELFF. This chain connects TRBV18 to TRBJ2-2, with 7 bases lining up with TRBD1. CDR1 is KGHSH and CDR2 is LQKENI in the germline V gene. With 6 bases clipped from V and 7 bases from J, the junction kept 5 bases outside the gene matches. The CDR3 totals 13 residues.

The chain has TRBV30 and TRBJ1-5, with D perhaps matching TRBD1 (5 bases). This CDR3 is built from 14 residues. V lost 4 bases and J 7 bases, leaving 17 bases between the germline ends. From germline, CDR1 is GTSNPN and CDR2 SVGIG (reference sequence). Here the CDR3 DNA reads TGTGCCTGGACGGAGGGCCGGGAGGGGCAGCCCCAGCATTTT. Its translation is CAWTEGREGQPQHF. Variable domain in full (rest from reference TRBV30 and TRBJ1-5): SQTIHQWPATLVQPVGSPLSLECTVEGTSNPNLYWYRQAAGRGLQLLFYSVGIGQISSEVPQNLSASRPQDRQFILSSKKLLLSDSGFYLCAWTEGREGQPQHFGDGTRLSIL.

The chain employs TRBV12-3 or TRBV12-4 and TRBJ2-7, with a possible D match to TRBD2 (6 bases). The V end was cut by 0 bases, the J end by 8 bases, with 11 bases between. This CDR3 contains 13 residues. The CDR3 region is CASSLAGGRKQYF. The CDR3, as DNA: TGTGCCAGCAGTTTAGCGGGGGGTCGCAAGCAGTACTTC.

The V call is TRBV20-1, the J call TRBJ2-7; D gene unclear. This CDR3 has 11 residues. Germline CDR1 and CDR2: DFQATT and SNEGSKA (reference sequence). With 6 bases removed from V and 3 bases from J, the gap between germline ends came to 9 bases. CDR3 nucleotides: TGCAGTGCCAGTAAGGGCTACGAGCAGTACTTC. Translating gives CSASKGYEQYF.

In DNA form, the CDR3 reads TGCGCCAGCAGATCGACTAGAATTTTCACAGATACGCAGTATTTT. Translating it yields CASRSTRIFTDTQYF. The V call is TRBV10-1, the J call TRBJ2-3, with a weak D call TRBD2 (6 bases). This CDR3 contains 15 residues. CDR1 and CDR2 from the germline V gene are WNHNN and SYGVQD (reference sequence). Deletions cut 6 bases from V and 2 bases from J, with 15 bases between.

The chain links TRBV5-1 to TRBJ1-1; a weak D match, TRBD1 (6 bases). Trimming took off 3 bases at V and 4 bases at J, with 10 bases between the two ends. Germline V CDR1 and CDR2: SGHRS, YFSETQ. The CDR3 has 13 residues. The CDR3: CASSSSGVTEAFF. The DNA for the CDR3 is TGCGCCAGCAGCTCCTCAGGGGTCACTGAAGCTTTCTTT.

The sample holds a few counts of this clonotype. The chain carries TRBV12-3 or TRBV12-4 and TRBJ1-5; D perhaps matches TRBD1 (5 bases). The CDR3 contains 15 residues. Between the trimmed V and J ends, which lost 4 bases and 6 bases, there was a span of 16 bases. In DNA form, the CDR3 reads TGTGCCAGCAGTTCGAGGGGTATTGGAGCTCAGCCCCAGCATTTT. Translated, it gives CASSSRGIGAQPQHF.

This clonotype was observed a few times. V usage is TRBV12-3 or TRBV12-4 and J usage is TRBJ2-5; 8 bases line up with TRBD1. Losses at the gene ends were 0 bases for V and 5 bases for J; bases not matched to a gene: 2. This CDR3 has 14 residues. The CDR3, as DNA: TGTGCCAGCAGTTTAGCGCGGGACAGGGAGACCCAGTACTTC. Its protein is CASSLARDRETQYF.

The J gene is TRBJ1-1, the V gene TRBV7-8; D is unresolved. Germline V lookup: CDR1 SGHVS, CDR2 FQNEAQ. This CDR3 region has 15 residues. Trimming left V 0 bases short and J 5 bases short, with 13 bases between. CDR3 amino acids: CASSLAGSSDTEAFF. The CDR3 bases are TGTGCCAGCAGCTTAGCTGGCAGTAGTGATACTGAAGCTTTCTTT. Together with reference TRBV7-8 and TRBJ1-1, the CDR3 gives the full variable domain: GAGVSQSPRYKVAKRGQDVALRCDPISGHVSLFWYQQALGQGPEFLTYFQNEAQLDKSGLPSDRFFAERPEGSVSTLKIQRTQQEDSAVYLCASSLAGSSDTEAFFGQGTRLTVV.

This clonotype was recorded a few times. The V gene is TRBV7-9, the J gene TRBJ1-2; possible D gene TRBD1, 5 bases. Trimming removed 3 bases from V and 2 bases from J, with 10 bases in between. CDR1 is SEHNR, CDR2 FQNEAQ, per germline (reference sequence). The CDR3 loop spans 14 amino acids. DNA of the CDR3: TGTGCCAGCAGCTTGGGGGGGTTAAACTATGGCTACACCTTC. Translation: CASSLGGLNYGYTF.

The chain carries TRBV5-4 and TRBJ2-2; 10 positions match TRBD2. The germline V gene encodes CDR1 SGHNT and CDR2 YYREEE (reference sequence). The ends lost 3 bases at V and 2 bases at J; junction bases unmatched: 19. The CDR3 has 21 amino acids. CDR3 amino acids: CASSSPGRSASGGLNTGELFF. The CDR3 DNA reads as TGTGCCAGCAGCTCCCCCGGACGGTCGGCTAGCGGGGGCCTAAACACCGGGGAGCTGTTTTTT.

This clonotype was seen only a few times. The genes are TRBV14 and TRBJ1-6; D may be TRBD1 (5 bases). The CDR3 has 13 residues. Germline CDR1 is SGHDN and CDR2 is FVKESK. V gave up 3 bases and J gave up 8 bases, with 8 bases separating them. The CDR3 loop is CASSQGGDSPLHF. As DNA, the CDR3 is TGTGCCAGCAGCCAGGGGGGGGATTCACCCCTCCACTTT.